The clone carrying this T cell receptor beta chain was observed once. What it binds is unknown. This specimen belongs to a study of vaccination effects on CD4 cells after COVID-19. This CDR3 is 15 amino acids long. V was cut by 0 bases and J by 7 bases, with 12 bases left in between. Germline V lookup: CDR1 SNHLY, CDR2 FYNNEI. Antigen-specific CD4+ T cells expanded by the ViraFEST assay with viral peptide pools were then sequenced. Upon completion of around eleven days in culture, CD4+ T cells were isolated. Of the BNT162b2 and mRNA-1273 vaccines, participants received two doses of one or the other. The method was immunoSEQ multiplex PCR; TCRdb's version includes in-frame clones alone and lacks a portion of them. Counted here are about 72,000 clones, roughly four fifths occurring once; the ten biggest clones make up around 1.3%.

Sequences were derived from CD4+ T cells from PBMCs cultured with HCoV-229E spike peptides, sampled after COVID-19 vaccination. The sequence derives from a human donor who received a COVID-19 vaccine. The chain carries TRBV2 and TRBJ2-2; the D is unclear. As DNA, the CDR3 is TGTGCCAGCAGTGAAGCGTGGGCGTCGGGCGGGGAGCTGTTTTTT. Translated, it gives CASSEAWASGGELFF.